This entry lists 14 T cell receptor beta chains sequenced from one sample in a study of tumor-infiltrating lymphocytes in localized non-small cell lung cancer (dated by TCRdb to the early 2020s). The library was obtained by the immunoSEQ multiplex PCR assay. The table comes from immuneACCESS by way of TCRdb, which keeps in-frame sequences with V and J called. Part of the clones is missing from these tables; in studies checked, under half for an unresolved V gene and the rest for unknown reasons. For this sample there are several thousand clones; about 80% appear just once. The ten top clones hold approximately 5.5% of the sample. The sample consisted of lung tumor tissue. The receptors come from a human donor with non-small cell lung cancer.

The gene calls are TRBV9 and TRBJ2-1; 11 bases are shared with TRBD1. Per the germline V gene, CDR1 is SGDLS and CDR2 is YYNGEE. Trimming cost V 0 bases and J 2 bases; bases outside gene matches: 1. CDR3 length equals 16 residues. The DNA of the CDR3 is TGTGCCAGCAGCGTAGGGGACAGGGGGGCCTACAATGAGCAGTTCTTC. Its translation: CASSVGDRGAYNEQFF.

The chain has TRBV7-2 and TRBJ2-3; 10 bases are a match to TRBD2. This CDR3 is built from 16 residues. Trimming took 6 bases from V and 4 from J; bases not matched to a gene: 10. Germline CDR1 is SGHTA and CDR2 is FQGNSA. The CDR3 nucleotides are TGTGCCAGCAGTCCGCTAGCGGGAGTGGGCGCAGATACGCAGTATTTT. It yields the protein CASSPLAGVGADTQYF.

The V gene is TRBV5-1, the J gene TRBJ2-1; D is perhaps TRBD2 (5 bases). The V end was cut by 0 bases, the J end by 4 bases, with 5 bases between. CDR1 is SGHRS and CDR2 is YFSETQ in the germline V gene. This CDR3 spans 13 amino acids. CDR3 bases: TGCGCCAGCAGCTTGGGGGAGTACAATGAGCAGTTCTTC. It translates to CASSLGEYNEQFF.

The chain carries TRBV5-1 and TRBJ2-3; no clear D gene. Germline V lookup: CDR1 SGHRS, CDR2 YFSETQ. The CDR3 length is 13 residues. Trimming removed 4 bases from V and 6 bases from J, with 12 bases in between. CDR3 region: CASSLGFGDTQYF. CDR3 coding DNA: TGCGCCAGCAGCCTGGGATTCGGCGATACGCAGTATTTT.

The chain is built from TRBV5-6 and TRBJ1-3; the D is unclear. The germline V gene has CDR1 SGHDT and CDR2 YYEEEE. The ends were cut back, 0 bases at V and 0 bases at J, with 13 bases in the middle. The CDR3 is 17 residues long. The CDR3 is CASSLGETRHSGNTIYF. In DNA form, the CDR3 reads TGTGCCAGCAGCTTGGGCGAGACACGACACTCTGGAAACACCATATATTTT.

This clone was seen more than once but under ten times. V usage is TRBV7-2 and J usage is TRBJ1-1; the D is unclear. This CDR3 has 14 amino acids. Trimming pared 3 bases from V and 9 bases from J, leaving 17 bases between. Germline CDR1 is SGHTA and CDR2 is FQGNSA. CDR3 sequence reads: CASSFMDPTGQAFF. CDR3 nucleotides: TGTGCCAGCAGCTTCATGGACCCCACTGGCCAAGCTTTCTTT.

The chain links TRBV7-2 to TRBJ2-7, with TRBD2 identical over 7 bases. CDR3 length equals 14 residues. J lost 0 bases, V lost 3 bases, and 2 bases had no gene match. CDR1 SGHTA and CDR2 FQGNSA come from the germline V gene. The CDR3: CASSLWGGSYEQYF. The CDR3 DNA reads as TGTGCCAGCAGCTTGTGGGGGGGCTCCTACGAGCAGTACTTC. The full variable domain, its missing parts supplied by reference TRBV7-2 and TRBJ2-7, is GAGVSQSPSNKVTEKGKDVELRCDPISGHTALYWYRQSLGQGLEFLIYFQGNSAPDKSGLPSDRFSAERTGGSVSTLTIQRTQQEDSAVYLCASSLWGGSYEQYFGPGTRLTVT.

This chain links TRBV2 with TRBJ2-1; TRBD2 aligns across 16 bases. Germline V gene sequence: CDR1 SNHLY, CDR2 FYNNEI. This CDR3 spans 20 amino acids. Unmatched junction bases numbered 17, after V lost 5 bases and J lost 7 bases. CDR3 bases: TGTGCCAGCAGTTACACGTCCGGGACTAGCGGGAGGGCCAGAGGGAATGAGCAGTTCTTC. This encodes CASSYTSGTSGRARGNEQFF.

The chain links TRBV5-1 to TRBJ2-7; either TRBD1 or TRBD2 may supply D (6 bases each). Deletions cut 0 bases from V and 6 bases from J, with 13 bases between. Germline V gives CDR1 SGHRS, CDR2 YFSETQ. This CDR3 has 14 amino acids. CDR3 region: CASSLDRGPGEQYF. The CDR3 DNA sequence: TGCGCCAGCAGCTTGGATCGGGGGCCGGGCGAGCAGTACTTC.

This chain uses TRBV29-1 with TRBJ2-2; D possibly corresponds to TRBD2 (7 bases). This CDR3 comprises 13 residues. Germline values: CDR1 SQVTM, CDR2 ANQGSEA. CDR3 in DNA: TGCAGTTGCGGAAGGGGGGGTGCCGGGGAGCTGTTTTTT. It codes for CSCGRGGAGELFF.

V and J are TRBV11-2 and TRBJ1-1, with unresolved D. The V and J ends lost 1 base and 7 bases respectively, with 13 bases between them. Germline CDR1 and CDR2: SGHAT and FQNNGV. The CDR3 totals 14 residues. The CDR3 loop is CASSLVGRQVEAFF. The CDR3 DNA reads TGTGCCAGCAGCTTAGTGGGGAGGCAGGTTGAAGCTTTCTTT.

This chain uses TRBV6-1 with TRBJ1-2; D uncertain. CDR1 is MNHNS, CDR2 SASEGT, per germline. The CDR3 loop spans 15 amino acids. V lost 4 bases to trimming and J lost 2 bases, with 14 bases between them. Here the CDR3 reads CASSGHGGRNYGYTF. CDR3 DNA sequence: TGTGCCAGCAGTGGACATGGCGGCAGGAACTATGGCTACACCTTC.

This clone has just one count. V usage is TRBV10-3 and J usage is TRBJ1-4; a weak D match, TRBD1 (5 bases). The V and J ends lost 0 bases and 4 bases respectively, with 9 bases between them. The CDR3 is made up of 15 amino acids. Germline V gene sequence: CDR1 ENHRY, CDR2 SYGVKD. CDR3 residues: CAISESREDNEKLFF. CDR3 coding DNA: TGTGCCATCAGTGAGTCCAGGGAGGATAATGAAAAACTGTTTTTT.

J is TRBJ2-3 and V is TRBV30, with a weak D call TRBD2 (7 bases). CDR1 GTSNPN and CDR2 SVGIG come from the germline V gene (reference sequence). The CDR3 length is 16 residues. Trimming removed 7 bases from V and 4 bases from J, with 24 bases in between. The DNA of the CDR3 is TGTGCCTCAAACTCCGGGGGGCTGAGGGCGGCAGATACGCAGTATTTT. Its protein is CASNSGGLRAADTQYF.